This T cell receptor (beta chain) comes out of a study of T cell clonotyping in hematopoietic cell transplantation (dated by TCRdb to the early 2020s). Broadly, across the study: A total of under 150 blood samples were collected in the study from roughly 32 consecutive transplant recipients and their related donors. Patients were recruited between late 2015 and early 2017 and followed until September 2020 or death. Here is what the overall study found, with its caveats: After transplant, TCR diversity in recipients dropped, and pathologically expanded clonotypes increased progressively from day 30 to day 180. The sample size was limited and the cells went unsorted, which meant the CD4 and CD8 repertoire contributions could not be told apart. Only a small fraction of recipient repertoires overlapped donor repertoires, with over 97% appearing de novo at the given depth. Broader posttransplant TCR repertoire diversity was predicted by donor and pretransplant recipient Inverse Simpson Index values.

Worth noting for this clone: Its antigen target is currently unknown. Per-base qualities were not stored, and no clone one base away is much larger.

V lost 4 bases and J lost 3 bases; the stretch between them is 10 bases long. CDR1 SGHTA and CDR2 FQGTGA are derived from the germline V gene. The CDR3, from cysteine to phenylalanine, totals 14 residues. CDR3 DNA is the only sequence kept; it has 42 bases, read in frame from the first base. The time point label, read with the paper, signifies: 100 days after allo-HCT. Recipient blood was collected about 28 days before transplant and at days 30, 100 and 180 after transplant. Nuclei Lysis Solution was used to extract genomic DNA from fresh or cryopreserved unfractionated peripheral blood mononuclear cells. The immunoSEQ assay, a bias-controlled multiplex PCR with V- and J-specific primers, was used to amplify TCR beta CDR3 regions from genomic DNA. A proprietary barcode and Illumina adapter sequences were added to the CDR3 amplicons in a second PCR step. An Illumina MiSeq instrument was used for sequencing of the CDR3 libraries. Regarding the original processing steps: Export and quality control were done with immunoSEQ Analyzer 3.0, while downstream analyses used R Bioconductor and Immunarch. Only productive rearrangements in the normalized downsampled data set went into calculating the repertoire metrics. In the normalized cohort, clonotypes with more than 5 templates were defined as pathologically expanded. Repertoire diversity was measured with the Inverse Simpson Index. To capture all clonotypes, CMV-specificity analyses were performed on the non-normalized data set. Here the immuneACCESS table is served through TCRdb, limited to in-frame sequences with V and J called. Missing clones are a known gap in these copies; in checked studies unresolved V genes cover under half, and the rest lacks a known reason. Clonal size and the V and J genes are those of that table, whereas D and trimming came from the DNA. The table for this sample lists about 10,000 clones; roughly 89% of them were counted only once. The ten largest make up around 15% of the sample.

This clonotype was sampled from a female patient in her 60s who had an allogeneic stem cell transplant from an unrelated donor, so the T cells may come from the graft donor. Some clones in this sample may be carry-over from other donors' samples. The receptor chain draws on TRBV7-3 and TRBJ2-4; TRBD2 is a weak D gene call, 6 bases matching. The sequencing here drew on PBMCs, taken 100 days after allogeneic stem cell transplant. The nucleotides are TGTGCCAGCAGCTCCGGAGGGGACAAAAACATTCAGTACTTC. Its protein is CASSSGGDKNIQYF.